These 25 T cell receptor beta chains were sequenced from one sample in a study of CD8 T cells in ankylosing spondylitis. MiXCR, run by TCRdb on the 5' RACE reads, gives a single entry per CDR3 protein. The data hold about 220,000 distinct CDR3 sequences, with about 26% observed a single time. Sequencing used blood, either unsorted or a sorted T cell fraction (not recorded which). These receptors all stem from a male donor with ankylosing spondylitis or in good health (not recorded which).

This sequence joins TRBV5-3 and TRBJ2-1; D is perhaps TRBD2 (5 bases). TRBV5-3 is designated an ORF whose function remains uncertain. The CDR3 spans 17 residues. V lost 9 bases and J 0 bases, leaving 22 bases between the germline ends. CDR3 sequence reads: CATPPIGWESSYNEQFF. The CDR3 DNA reads as TGTGCCACCCCTCCAATCGGTTGGGAGAGCTCCTACAATGAGCAGTTCTTC.

Ten or more counts support this clonotype. This chain joins TRBV5-1 and TRBJ2-1, with no clear D. The germline V gene encodes CDR1 SGHRS and CDR2 YFSETQ. Trimming stripped 5 bases from V and 0 bases from J, with 9 bases between. CDR3 length: 14 amino acids. CDR3 DNA: TGCGCCAGCAGAGCAGTTGTCTCCTACAATGAGCAGTTCTTC. This codes for CASRAVVSYNEQFF.

The V and J genes are TRBV20-1 and TRBJ2-2, with D unclear. The CDR3 runs 15 residues. Germline assignment: CDR1 DFQATT and CDR2 SNEGSKA (reference sequence). V was shortened by 2 bases and J by 0 bases, with 10 bases between the two germline ends. In DNA, the CDR3 is TGCAGTGCTAGAACGCCTGGCGCGAACACCGGGGAGCTGTTTTTT. Its translation is CSARTPGANTGELFF.

This clonotype has ten or more counts. V gene TRBV9 combines with J gene TRBJ2-1; 9 nucleotides match TRBD1. The CDR3 length is 14 residues. Germline V gene lookup returns CDR1 SGDLS and CDR2 YYNGEE. J was trimmed by 5 bases and V by 2 bases; bases with no gene match: 2. The CDR3, as DNA: TGTGCCAGCAGCGTCGGGACAGGGCACAATGAGCAGTTCTTC. As protein: CASSVGTGHNEQFF.

This clonotype was found a few times. The genes are TRBV18 and TRBJ2-6; TRBD1 aligns across 11 bases. In germline, CDR1 is KGHSH, CDR2 LQKENI. The CDR3 is made up of 18 amino acids. With 2 bases clipped from V and 2 bases from J, the junction kept 5 bases outside the gene matches. In nucleotides, the CDR3 is TGTGCCAGCTCACCATGGACAGGGGGCGTTACTGGGGCCAACGTCCTGACTTTC. This codes for CASSPWTGGVTGANVLTF.

This clonotype was counted many times. The chain has TRBV29-1 and TRBJ2-1; TRBD2 agrees at 7 bases. Germline V gives CDR1 SQVTM, CDR2 ANQGSEA. V was clipped by 0 bases and J by 4 bases; unmatched bases: 9. CDR3 length: 16 residues. CDR3 DNA sequence: TGCAGCGTTGAAGACCCCCTACTAGCGCCGTACAATGAGCAGTTCTTC. This translates into CSVEDPLLAPYNEQFF.

This clonotype came up many times. This chain connects TRBV5-1 to TRBJ2-1; 8 bases are a match to TRBD2. From germline, CDR1 is SGHRS and CDR2 YFSETQ. The junction had 8 bases not matched to a gene; V was cut back by 3 bases and J by 9 bases. This CDR3 has 14 residues. This CDR3 is CASSSEREPFEQFF. The CDR3 DNA is TGCGCCAGCAGCTCCGAGCGGGAGCCCTTTGAGCAGTTCTTC.

This clonotype was detected ten times or more. The chain couples TRBV19 to TRBJ2-5; TRBD2 agrees at 7 bases. This CDR3 is 13 amino acids long. Germline assignment: CDR1 LNHDA and CDR2 SQIVND (reference sequence). With V trimmed by 5 bases and J by 4 bases, 4 bases remained unmatched. The CDR3 loop reads CASSGGGAETQYF. The DNA for the CDR3 is TGTGCCAGTAGTGGGGGAGGGGCAGAGACCCAGTACTTC.

This clonotype was seen ten or more times. The gene calls are TRBV11-1 and TRBJ2-7, with TRBD1 matching 7 bases. The CDR3 is 14 residues long. Losses at the gene ends were 8 bases for V and 1 base for J; bases not matched to a gene: 8. Germline V gene data show CDR1 as SGHAT and CDR2 as FQDESV (reference sequence). CDR3 nucleotides: TGTGCCAGCGGCCCGGGACAGCCATCCTACGAGCAGTACTTC. Its translation: CASGPGQPSYEQYF. Looking up the rest from reference TRBV11-1 and TRBJ2-7 gives the full variable domain: EAEVAQSPRYKITEKSQAVAFWCDPISGHATLYWYRQILGQGPELLVQFQDESVVDDSQLPKDRFSAERLKGVDSTLKIQPAELGDSAMYLCASGPGQPSYEQYFGPGTRLTVT.

V gene TRBV20-1 combines with J gene TRBJ1-3, with D uncertain. CDR1 and CDR2 (germline): DFQATT, SNEGSKA (reference sequence). This CDR3 has 13 amino acids. The V and J ends lost 1 base and 7 bases respectively, with 11 bases between them. The CDR3 DNA follows: TGCAGTGCTAGAGCCCGGGAAGGGAACACCATATATTTT. Its translation: CSARAREGNTIYF.

The chain joins TRBV20-1 to TRBJ2-1, with 10 bases lining up with TRBD2. The germline CDR1 and CDR2 sequences are DFQATT and SNEGSKA (reference sequence). This CDR3 has 14 residues. With 3 bases clipped from V and 8 bases from J, the junction kept 7 bases outside the gene matches. Here the CDR3 DNA reads TGCAGTGCTAGCCCTAGCGGGAGTACCGATGAGCAGTTCTTC. Protein: CSASPSGSTDEQFF.

This clonotype was observed a few times. The chain carries TRBV11-2 and TRBJ2-5, with D hard to call. Trimming took off 1 base at V and 7 bases at J, with 22 bases between the two ends. This CDR3 region has 17 residues. From germline, CDR1 is SGHAT and CDR2 FQNNGV. The CDR3 spells CASSLVTLAGVWGTQYF. The CDR3 DNA sequence: TGTGCCAGCAGCTTAGTCACTTTGGCAGGCGTTTGGGGGACCCAGTACTTC. The full variable domain, completed using reference TRBV11-2 and TRBJ2-5, is EAGVAQSPRYKIIEKRQSVAFWCNPISGHATLYWYQQILGQGPKLLIQFQNNGVVDDSQLPKDRFSAERLKGVDSTLKIQPAKLEDSAVYLCASSLVTLAGVWGTQYFGPGTRLLVL.

This clonotype has a count of ten or more. This chain uses TRBV20-1 with TRBJ1-5; D remains unclear. V was clipped by 0 bases and J by 3 bases, with 12 bases between them. This CDR3 spans 15 amino acids. The germline CDR1 and CDR2 sequences are DFQATT and SNEGSKA (reference sequence). CDR3 sequence reads: CSARDRSGNNQPQHF. DNA for the CDR3: TGCAGTGCTAGAGATCGAAGTGGGAACAATCAGCCCCAGCATTTT.

In its sample, this clonotype was seen a few times. The chain couples TRBV5-1 to TRBJ2-1, with D perhaps matching TRBD1 (6 bases). Per the germline V gene, CDR1 is SGHRS and CDR2 is YFSETQ. The CDR3 covers 14 residues. The V and J ends lost 4 bases and 10 bases respectively, with 18 bases between them. CDR3: CASSPWTGTSEQFF. The CDR3 region has the DNA TGCGCCAGCAGCCCGTGGACCGGGACAAGCGAGCAGTTCTTC.

This clonotype was recorded at least ten times. V is TRBV12-3 or TRBV12-4 and J is TRBJ2-1; no firm D call. V was cut by 6 bases and J by 0 bases, with 12 bases left in between. This CDR3 has 15 amino acids. As DNA, the CDR3 is TGTGCCAGCAGCACCCAGTGGGGCTCCTACAATGAGCAGTTCTTC. It codes for CASSTQWGSYNEQFF.

The J gene is TRBJ2-1, the V gene TRBV20-1; 7 bases agree with TRBD1. The CDR3 is made up of 15 amino acids. The V gene's germline CDR1 is DFQATT and CDR2 SNEGSKA (reference sequence). Trimming removed 6 bases from V and 6 bases from J; junction bases left unmatched: 14. This CDR3 is CSAKKQGNIVNEQFF. CDR3 nucleotides: TGCAGTGCCAAGAAACAGGGGAATATCGTCAATGAGCAGTTCTTC.

The rearrangement uses TRBV7-9 and TRBJ2-1, with 7 bases that match TRBD2. CDR1 and CDR2 from the germline V gene are SEHNR and FQNEAQ (reference sequence). Trimming at V came to 5 bases and at J to 3 bases, leaving 7 bases not matched to a gene. The CDR3 covers 15 residues. CDR3 nucleotides: TGTGCCAGCAGCCCACCTAGCGGACACTACAATGAGCAGTTCTTC. Amino acids: CASSPPSGHYNEQFF. Full variable domain (missing parts from reference TRBV7-9 and TRBJ2-1): DTGVSQNPRHKITKRGQNVTFRCDPISEHNRLYWYRQTLGQGPEFLTYFQNEAQLEKSRLLSDRFSAERPKGSFSTLEIQRTEQGDSAMYLCASSPPSGHYNEQFFGPGTRLTVL.

In its sample, this clonotype was seen a few times. J is TRBJ2-7 and V is TRBV20-1; D might be TRBD1 (5 bases). Germline V gives CDR1 DFQATT, CDR2 SNEGSKA (reference sequence). The V end lost 0 bases, the J end lost 5 bases, and 20 bases lay between the germline ends. This CDR3 region has 16 residues. The CDR3 sequence: CSARDPGQGTSNEQYF. CDR3 DNA: TGCAGTGCTAGAGATCCAGGGCAGGGAACATCTAACGAGCAGTACTTC.

This clonotype is medium-sized by share. The rearrangement links TRBV29-1 to TRBJ1-1; 9 positions match TRBD1. The CDR3 loop spans 13 amino acids. Trimming removed 7 bases from V and 5 bases from J; junction bases left unmatched: 8. From germline, CDR1 is SQVTM and CDR2 ANQGSEA. The CDR3 region has the DNA TGCAGCGCTAAGACAGGGGGTCTAACTGAAGCTTTCTTT. It codes for CSAKTGGLTEAFF.

This chain links TRBV6-1 with TRBJ1-2, with 8 positions matching TRBD1. Per germline, CDR1 MNHNS and CDR2 SASEGT. J lost 8 bases, V lost 0 bases, and 8 bases had no gene match. The CDR3 consists of 15 residues. CDR3 sequence: CASSEARPGGWGYTF. The DNA of the CDR3 is TGTGCCAGCAGTGAAGCTAGGCCAGGGGGCTGGGGCTACACCTTC.

This clonotype has a count of ten or more. The chain is built from TRBV10-3 and TRBJ2-7; 12 bases agree with TRBD1. CDR1 ENHRY and CDR2 SYGVKD come from the germline V gene. V dropped 0 bases and J dropped 0; count of bases not matched to a gene: 9. The CDR3 runs 19 residues. The CDR3 DNA is TGTGCCATCAGTGAGTCGGGTTGGGGACAGGGGGCCGGCTCCTACGAGCAGTACTTC. This encodes CAISESGWGQGAGSYEQYF.

This clonotype was counted many times. This rearrangement joins TRBV7-2 to TRBJ2-3; weak D call: TRBD2 (6 bases). Trimming took off 1 base at V and 5 bases at J, with 13 bases between the two ends. There are 15 residues in the CDR3. The V gene's germline CDR1 is SGHTA and CDR2 FQGNSA. The CDR3 here is CASSLGPGEGDTQYF. CDR3 nucleotide sequence: TGTGCCAGCAGCTTAGGACCGGGAGAGGGAGATACGCAGTATTTT. Using reference TRBV7-2 and TRBJ2-3 for the parts outside the CDR3, the full variable domain is GAGVSQSPSNKVTEKGKDVELRCDPISGHTALYWYRQSLGQGLEFLIYFQGNSAPDKSGLPSDRFSAERTGGSVSTLTIQRTQQEDSAVYLCASSLGPGEGDTQYFGPGTRLTVL.

This clonotype was seen many times. This chain connects TRBV29-1 to TRBJ2-1; D is unclear. Germline values: CDR1 SQVTM, CDR2 ANQGSEA. Trimming took off 4 bases at V and 5 bases at J, with 3 bases between the two ends. The CDR3 is 10 residues long. The CDR3 here is CSVGNNEQFF. Written as DNA, the CDR3 is TGCAGCGTTGGGAACAATGAGCAGTTCTTC.

In regard to this clonotype: This may be a read error, as it is one base from a much larger clone. The V call is TRBV10-3, the J call TRBJ2-1, with D hard to call. The length of the CDR3 is 12 residues. V lost 5 bases and J lost 5, with 7 bases in between. CDR1 ENHRY and CDR2 SYGVKD come from the germline V gene. The CDR3 sequence is CAISSRDNEQFF. The CDR3 DNA follows: TGTGCCATCAGTTCCCGGGACAATGAGCAGTTCTTC.

This chain links TRBV3-1 with TRBJ2-6, with D uncertain. This CDR3 is built from 19 residues. Germline CDR1 reads LGHDT; CDR2 reads YNNKEL (reference sequence). Trimming took 6 bases from V and 0 from J, leaving 21 bases between them. CDR3 protein: CASSPVFHPSFSGANVLTF. The CDR3, as DNA: TGTGCCAGCAGTCCCGTTTTTCACCCTTCATTCTCTGGGGCCAACGTCCTGACTTTC. Variable domain in full (rest from reference TRBV3-1 and TRBJ2-6): DTAVSQTPKYLVTQMGNDKSIKCEQNLGHDTMYWYKQDSKKFLKIMFSYNNKELIINETVPNRFSPKSPDKAHLNLHINSLELGDSAVYFCASSPVFHPSFSGANVLTFGAGSRLTVL.